These 24 T cell receptor beta chains originate from one sample sequenced in a study of Graves' ophthalmopathy and Graves' hyperthyroidism. Researchers took RNA transcripts and amplified TCR beta CDR3 regions from them. First-round RT-PCR used HTBI primers; second-round multiplex PCR followed. TCRdb itself ran the multiplex PCR reads through MiXCR, one entry per CDR3 protein. Of about 420,000 distinct CDR3 sequences detected, around a fifth appear once; the ten largest clones hold under 3%. Specimen: peripheral blood. Source of these receptors: a woman younger than 30 with stable Graves' hyperthyroidism.

This clonotype was seen ten or more times. The rearrangement joins TRBV29-1 to TRBJ1-2; unclear D gene. V dropped 6 bases and J dropped 2 bases, with 13 bases sitting between them. CDR1 is SQVTM, CDR2 ANQGSEA, per germline. The CDR3 is 13 residues long. DNA of the CDR3: TGCAGCGTCAAAAGGGCGGGGAACTATGGCTACACCTTC. Its protein is CSVKRAGNYGYTF. The full variable domain, its missing parts supplied by reference TRBV29-1 and TRBJ1-2, is SAVISQKPSRDICQRGTSLTIQCQVDSQVTMMFWYRQQPGQSLTLIATANQGSEATYESGFVIDKFPISRPNLTFSTLTVSNMSPEDSSIYLCSVKRAGNYGYTFGSGTRLTVV.

This clonotype has ten or more counts. V usage is TRBV2 and J usage is TRBJ2-2, with 11 positions matching TRBD2. CDR3 length: 14 residues. Germline trimming cut 8 bases from V and 7 bases from J; bases unmatched to any gene: 6. CDR1 and CDR2 from the germline V gene are SNHLY and FYNNEI. The CDR3 region has the DNA TGTGCCAGCTCGACTAGCGGGACGGTCGGGGAGCTGTTTTTT. It encodes CASSTSGTVGELFF. The full variable domain, in which reference TRBV2 and TRBJ2-2 provide the parts outside the CDR3, is EPEVTQTPSHQVTQMGQEVILRCVPISNHLYFYWYRQILGQKVEFLVSFYNNEISEKSEIFDDQFSVERPDGSNFTLKIRSTKLEDSAMYFCASSTSGTVGELFFGEGSRLTVL.

This clonotype was counted ten times or more. The V call is TRBV12-3 or TRBV12-4, the J call TRBJ2-7, with D perhaps TRBD1 (6 bases). Trimming left V 6 bases short and J 2 bases short, with 17 bases between. This CDR3 spans 15 amino acids. DNA for the CDR3: TGTGCCAGCAGCATAGACAGGATAATTACCTACGAGCAGTACTTC. This encodes CASSIDRIITYEQYF.

This clonotype came up many times. V gene TRBV9 combines with J gene TRBJ2-7, with unresolved D. This CDR3 spans 15 amino acids. Per the germline V gene, CDR1 is SGDLS and CDR2 is YYNGEE. V gave up 0 bases and J gave up 2 bases, with 12 bases separating them. The CDR3 sequence is CASSVANPSAYEQYF. The CDR3 region has the DNA TGTGCCAGCAGCGTAGCTAACCCGTCGGCCTACGAGCAGTACTTC.

The chain recombines TRBV6-2 or TRBV6-3 with TRBJ2-5; D perhaps matches TRBD1 (6 bases). Trimming took off 1 base at V and 4 bases at J, with 13 bases between the two ends. The germline V gene has CDR1 MNHEY and CDR2 SVGEGT. The CDR3 extends over 15 amino acids. The CDR3 is CASSYFRQDGETQYF. The DNA for the CDR3 is TGTGCCAGCAGTTACTTTCGACAGGATGGAGAGACCCAGTACTTC.

The table lists this clonotype with many counts. This chain connects TRBV29-1 to TRBJ2-7; no definite D call. Germline V CDR1 and CDR2: SQVTM, ANQGSEA. Trimming removed 0 bases at V and 4 bases at J, with 7 bases between. The CDR3 contains 12 residues. CDR3 sequence (DNA): TGCAGCGTTGAAGATCCGGGTTACGAGCAGTACTTC. It specifies CSVEDPGYEQYF.

The chain is built from TRBV7-8 and TRBJ1-2; D is ambiguous. The CDR3 length is 16 residues. CDR1 and CDR2 (germline): SGHVS, FQNEAQ. The V gene lost 5 bases and the J gene lost 2 bases, with 18 bases spanning the gap. Written as DNA, the CDR3 is TGTGCCAGCAGCCACGGTGAGGGCCGGGGAAACTATGGCTACACCTTC. Its protein product is CASSHGEGRGNYGYTF.

This clonotype was seen ten or more times. The chain recombines TRBV12-3 or TRBV12-4 with TRBJ1-5; 9 nucleotides match TRBD1. CDR3 length equals 18 residues. J gave up 4 bases and V 1 base, and 11 bases lay outside the gene matches. CDR3 region: CASSLVTRHRGPNQPQHF. For the CDR3, the DNA is TGTGCCAGCAGTTTAGTAACAAGGCACAGGGGGCCTAATCAGCCCCAGCATTTT.

In this sample, this clonotype turned up many times. The CDR3: CASTGDNTGELFF. As DNA, the CDR3 is TGTGCCAGCACGGGGGATAACACCGGGGAGCTGTTTTTT. This chain joins TRBV25-1 and TRBJ2-2; a possible D gene is TRBD2 (6 bases). The CDR3 covers 13 residues. The V gene's germline CDR1 is MGHDK and CDR2 SYGVNS. V was cut by 7 bases and J by 2 bases, with 8 bases left in between.

In its sample, this clonotype was seen a few times. The chain is built from TRBV28 and TRBJ2-7, with TRBD1 identical over 9 bases. CDR3 length: 14 residues. Losses at the gene ends were 6 bases for V and 6 bases for J; bases not matched to a gene: 9. Germline CDR1 reads MDHEN; CDR2 reads SYDVKM. CDR3 DNA sequence: TGTGCCAGCAGCTCGCCGGGACAGGGCAGCGAGCAGTACTTC. This encodes CASSSPGQGSEQYF.

This clonotype was picked up many times. The chain has TRBV6-2 or TRBV6-3 and TRBJ2-7, with 8 bases matching TRBD2. The germline gives CDR1 MNHEY, CDR2 SVGEGT. The CDR3 runs 15 residues. V trimming: 6 bases; J trimming: 3 bases; junction bases outside the gene matches: 10. The CDR3 DNA sequence: TGTGCCAGCAGGACCCGATCGGGACTAGTCTACGAGCAGTACTTC. Protein sequence: CASRTRSGLVYEQYF.

This clonotype was picked up many times. This rearrangement joins TRBV4-1 to TRBJ1-3; 9 nucleotides match TRBD1. The V gene's germline CDR1 is MGHRA and CDR2 YSYEKL. This CDR3 is 17 amino acids long. After removal of 1 base from V and 3 bases from J, the junction contained 7 bases not matched to a gene. In DNA, the CDR3 is TGCGCCAGCAGCCAAGGTGGGACAGGGTCTTATGGAAACACCATATATTTT. This gives the protein CASSQGGTGSYGNTIYF.

The chain combines TRBV28 with TRBJ1-3; TRBD1 matches 10 bases. CDR3 size: 17 residues. V lost 9 bases, J lost 0 bases, and 11 bases stayed unmatched. Germline V gives CDR1 MDHEN, CDR2 SYDVKM. Written as DNA, the CDR3 is TGTGCCAGTAGAGCGGGACAGGGGTTTATCTCTGGAAACACCATATATTTT. Amino acid sequence: CASRAGQGFISGNTIYF.

This clonotype came up many times. The rearrangement links TRBV7-8 to TRBJ2-7, with D perhaps TRBD2 (5 bases). CDR1 and CDR2 (germline): SGHVS, FQNEAQ. The CDR3 has 14 residues. Between the trimmed V and J ends, which lost 7 bases and 11 bases, there was a span of 24 bases. The CDR3 DNA is TGTGCCAGCAACCTGGTGGGGATAGGACTCCTAAAGTACTTC. Its translation: CASNLVGIGLLKYF.

This clonotype was found many times. The chain recombines TRBV4-3 with TRBJ2-5, with D perhaps given as TRBD1 or TRBD2 (5 bases each). This CDR3 is built from 15 residues. V lost 1 base and J 0 bases, leaving 9 bases between the germline ends. Germline CDR1 and CDR2: LGHNA and YSLEER. Here the CDR3 reads CASSQVWGNQETQYF. The CDR3 DNA is TGCGCCAGCAGCCAAGTCTGGGGGAACCAAGAGACCCAGTACTTC.

The rearrangement links TRBV5-1 to TRBJ1-1; D may be TRBD1 (6 bases). The V end lost 4 bases, the J end lost 4 bases, and 14 bases lay between the germline ends. The CDR3 has 14 amino acids. CDR1 is SGHRS, CDR2 YFSETQ, per germline. The CDR3 here is CASSTLRGGTEAFF. The CDR3 nucleotides read TGCGCCAGCAGCACTCTACGAGGGGGCACTGAAGCTTTCTTT.

This chain joins TRBV30 and TRBJ1-2, with D uncertain. V gave up 2 bases and J gave up 5 bases, with 12 bases separating them. This CDR3 contains 13 residues. The germline V gene encodes CDR1 GTSNPN and CDR2 SVGIG (reference sequence). The CDR3 nucleotides read TGTGCCTGGAGTCCGGCCCCACGATATGGCTACACCTTC. This codes for CAWSPAPRYGYTF. Variable domain in full (rest from reference TRBV30 and TRBJ1-2): SQTIHQWPATLVQPVGSPLSLECTVEGTSNPNLYWYRQAAGRGLQLLFYSVGIGQISSEVPQNLSASRPQDRQFILSSKKLLLSDSGFYLCAWSPAPRYGYTFGSGTRLTVV.

This clonotype was detected a few times. The chain is built from TRBV19 and TRBJ1-1; the match to TRBD1 covers 8 bases. The trim removed 4 bases at V and 7 bases at J, leaving 5 bases unmatched. The CDR3 has 13 amino acids. The germline gives CDR1 LNHDA, CDR2 SQIVND (reference sequence). CDR3 region: CASSSRQGFEAFF. The CDR3 DNA is TGTGCCAGTAGTAGTCGACAGGGGTTTGAAGCTTTCTTT.

V and J are TRBV2 and TRBJ2-5, with TRBD2 matching 12 bases. This CDR3 is built from 15 residues. From germline, CDR1 is SNHLY and CDR2 FYNNEI. The V and J ends lost 6 bases and 4 bases, in that order; junction bases with no gene match: 6. CDR3 sequence (DNA): TGTGCCAGCAGCGCTAGCGGGGGGGCTGGAGAGACCCAGTACTTC. Residues: CASSASGGAGETQYF.

This clonotype was observed at least ten times. This sequence joins TRBV9 and TRBJ2-7, with D perhaps being TRBD1 or TRBD2 (6 bases each). Germline V lookup: CDR1 SGDLS, CDR2 YYNGEE. The ends were cut back, 0 bases at V and 7 bases at J, with 17 bases in the middle. CDR3 length: 15 amino acids. CDR3 DNA: TGTGCCAGCAGCGTAGTAGGAGGGGGTACAGGGGAGCAGTACTTC. Translation gives CASSVVGGGTGEQYF.

Many counts were recorded for this clonotype. The chain recombines TRBV2 with TRBJ2-2, with 11 positions matching TRBD2. The germline V gene encodes CDR1 SNHLY and CDR2 FYNNEI. V was clipped by 7 bases and J by 3 bases; unmatched bases: 4. The length of the CDR3 is 15 residues. The DNA of the CDR3 is TGTGCCAGCATCCGACTAGCGGGACACACCGGGGAGCTGTTTTTT. Protein sequence: CASIRLAGHTGELFF. The variable domain in full, completed from reference TRBV2 and TRBJ2-2, reads EPEVTQTPSHQVTQMGQEVILRCVPISNHLYFYWYRQILGQKVEFLVSFYNNEISEKSEIFDDQFSVERPDGSNFTLKIRSTKLEDSAMYFCASIRLAGHTGELFFGEGSRLTVL.

This clonotype was picked up many times. The chain is built from TRBV5-1 and TRBJ2-7, with D tentatively TRBD2 (5 bases). Germline V gives CDR1 SGHRS, CDR2 YFSETQ. The length of the CDR3 is 14 residues. Trimming left V 4 bases short and J 5 bases short, with 16 bases between. The CDR3 protein is CASSVLTPGDEQYF. The DNA of the CDR3 is TGCGCCAGCAGCGTACTGACACCCGGGGACGAGCAGTACTTC.

The chain carries TRBV25-1 and TRBJ2-7; tentatively, D is TRBD1 or TRBD2 (5 bases each). V gave up 4 bases and J gave up 2 bases, with 15 bases separating them. There are 15 residues in the CDR3. Germline V lookup: CDR1 MGHDK, CDR2 SYGVNS. The CDR3 DNA reads TGTGCCAGCAGTGGCCCGGGACGCAGTCCCTACGAGCAGTACTTC. This translates into CASSGPGRSPYEQYF.

The chain carries TRBV2 and TRBJ2-5, with 9 bases identical to TRBD1. V lost 6 bases and J lost 1; bases outside the gene matches: 9. Germline V gives CDR1 SNHLY, CDR2 FYNNEI. The CDR3 is 16 residues long. The CDR3 loop is CASSSPPGQGQETQYF. As DNA, the CDR3 is TGTGCCAGCAGCTCGCCACCGGGACAGGGCCAAGAGACCCAGTACTTC.